These 30 T cell receptor beta chains were sequenced from one sample in a study of blood T cell repertoires in COVID-19. The assay was immunoSEQ multiplex PCR, and TCRdb's table has in-frame clones only and misses some. The table has about 160,000 clones, around 81% seen once; the top ten hold 9.5% to 11%. The sequencing input was peripheral blood. These receptors came from a man between 60 and 75 years old with active or convalescent COVID-19.

The chain joins TRBV29-1 to TRBJ2-2; D gene ambiguous. With 6 bases removed from V and 2 bases from J, the gap between germline ends came to 10 bases. The CDR3 is 13 amino acids. Germline V gives CDR1 SQVTM, CDR2 ANQGSEA. The CDR3 loop reads CSVRWSNTGELFF. For the CDR3, the DNA is TGCAGCGTCCGTTGGAGCAACACCGGGGAGCTGTTTTTT.

This sequence joins TRBV28 and TRBJ2-2, with D perhaps TRBD1 (6 bases). Trimming shortened V by 3 bases and J by 4 bases, and 9 bases separated the two germline ends. The CDR3 extends over 14 amino acids. Germline V gene lookup returns CDR1 MDHEN and CDR2 SYDVKM. CDR3 in amino acids: CASSLSRGTGELFF. The CDR3 region has the DNA TGTGCCAGCAGTTTGTCCAGGGGCACCGGGGAGCTGTTTTTT.

V and J are TRBV4-1 and TRBJ2-7, with D possibly matching TRBD2 (5 bases). Per germline, CDR1 MGHRA and CDR2 YSYEKL. The CDR3 contains 14 residues. V lost 0 bases to trimming and J lost 7 bases, with 13 bases between them. This CDR3 is CASSQEPAVEEQYF. CDR3 sequence (DNA): TGCGCCAGCAGCCAAGAACCAGCGGTGGAGGAGCAGTACTTC.

The chain joins TRBV12-3 or TRBV12-4 to TRBJ2-5, with D possibly matching TRBD1 (6 bases). V lost 6 bases to trimming and J lost 1 base, with 9 bases between them. The CDR3 length is 13 residues. CDR3 bases: TGTGCCAGCAGCCCGACAGGCCAAGAGACCCAGTACTTC. Translating gives CASSPTGQETQYF.

The rearrangement links TRBV20-1 to TRBJ2-3, with a possible D match to TRBD1 (5 bases). The CDR3 is 14 amino acids. CDR1 is DFQATT and CDR2 is SNEGSKA in the germline V gene (reference sequence). The V end lost 3 bases, the J end lost 4 bases, and 14 bases lay between the germline ends. This CDR3 is CSASDPRVPDTQYF. CDR3 DNA sequence: TGCAGTGCTAGTGACCCCAGGGTCCCAGATACGCAGTATTTT.

The J gene is TRBJ1-1, the V gene TRBV5-1; maybe TRBD1 (6 bases). V lost 0 bases and J lost 0, with 9 bases in between. CDR3 length: 15 residues. Germline V gene data show CDR1 as SGHRS and CDR2 as YFSETQ. This chain's CDR3 is CASSLVDRMNTEAFF. The DNA of the CDR3 is TGCGCCAGCAGCTTGGTGGACAGAATGAACACTGAAGCTTTCTTT.

The genes are TRBV18 and TRBJ2-2, with 9 bases matching TRBD2. V shed 2 bases, J shed 7 bases, and the junction held 2 bases outside the gene matches. The CDR3 sequence is 14 residues long. Germline CDR1 and CDR2: KGHSH and LQKENI. The CDR3 DNA reads TGTGCCAGCTCACCAGGACTAGCGAGCGGGGAGCTGTTTTTT. Its protein product is CASSPGLASGELFF.

V gene TRBV5-5 combines with J gene TRBJ2-7; TRBD1 might be the D (6 bases). CDR3 length: 16 amino acids. CDR1 and CDR2 (germline): SGHKS, YYEKEE (reference sequence). The V end lost 3 bases, the J end lost 1 base, and 17 bases lay between the germline ends. As DNA, the CDR3 is TGTGCCAGCAGCTCTGAAACAGGGTTATCGTCCTACGAGCAGTACTTC. It specifies CASSSETGLSSYEQYF.

J is TRBJ2-2 and V is TRBV7-6, with 9 bases lining up with TRBD1. The CDR3 is made up of 16 amino acids. Germline trimming cut 1 base from V and 5 bases from J; bases unmatched to any gene: 5. Germline V CDR1 and CDR2: SGHVS, FNYEAQ. The CDR3 loop reads CASSLVGTGSTGELFF. CDR3 DNA: TGTGCCAGCAGCTTAGTAGGGACAGGGAGTACCGGGGAGCTGTTTTTT. The whole variable domain, filled in from reference TRBV7-6 and TRBJ2-2, reads GAGVSQSPRYKVTKRGQDVALRCDPISGHVSLYWYRQALGQGPEFLTYFNYEAQQDKSGLPNDRFSAERPEGSISTLTIQRTEQRDSAMYRCASSLVGTGSTGELFFGEGSRLTVL.

V usage is TRBV5-6 and J usage is TRBJ2-7; a weak D match, TRBD2 (6 bases). This CDR3 region has 13 residues. Germline assignment: CDR1 SGHDT and CDR2 YYEEEE. V lost 4 bases and J 7 bases, leaving 15 bases between the germline ends. CDR3 DNA: TGTGCCAGCAGCGGGGCGGGGCGATGGGAGCAGTACTTC. It specifies CASSGAGRWEQYF.

This rearrangement joins TRBV6-5 to TRBJ1-3; D call uncertain. The CDR3 spans 14 residues. Germline CDR1 reads MNHEY; CDR2 reads SVGAGI. The ends were cut back, 2 bases at V and 0 bases at J, with 5 bases in the middle. The CDR3 region is CASSYRVSGNTIYF. The CDR3 nucleotides read TGTGCCAGCAGTTACCGGGTCTCTGGAAACACCATATATTTT.

The rearrangement uses TRBV12-3 or TRBV12-4 and TRBJ1-6, with no clear D. The CDR3 extends over 13 amino acids. The germline V and J ends were trimmed by 6 bases and 7 bases, with 10 bases remaining between them. The CDR3: CASSPRPNSPLHF. In DNA, the CDR3 is TGTGCCAGCAGCCCTAGGCCAAATTCACCCCTCCACTTT.

The genes are TRBV6-9 and TRBJ2-3; 10 bases line up with TRBD1. Germline values: CDR1 MNHGY, CDR2 SVAAGI. The CDR3 contains 16 residues. J was trimmed by 6 bases and V by 2 bases; bases with no gene match: 8. CDR3 loop: CASSYRRQGALDTQYF. The CDR3 DNA is TGTGCCAGCAGTTATCGCCGACAGGGGGCTTTGGATACGCAGTATTTT.

This clone has only a few counts. The chain joins TRBV19 to TRBJ2-2; possible D gene TRBD2, 5 bases. In germline, CDR1 is LNHDA, CDR2 SQIVND (reference sequence). CDR3 length: 14 residues. V dropped 1 base and J dropped 4 bases, with 7 bases sitting between them. CDR3 in DNA: TGTGCCAGTAGTATAGGAGGGATCACCGGGGAGCTGTTTTTT. Translation: CASSIGGITGELFF.

CDR3 in amino acids: CASSSTLAGGDEQFF. The CDR3 nucleotides are TGTGCCAGCTCATCGACCCTAGCGGGCGGGGATGAGCAGTTCTTC. The chain has TRBV18 and TRBJ2-1, with 8 bases identical to TRBD2. Germline V lookup: CDR1 KGHSH, CDR2 LQKENI. The CDR3 totals 15 residues. With 5 bases clipped from V and 8 bases from J, the junction kept 11 bases outside the gene matches.

The V and J genes are TRBV5-1 and TRBJ1-2; 12 nucleotides line up with TRBD1. Germline V gene lookup returns CDR1 SGHRS and CDR2 YFSETQ. This CDR3 is 15 amino acids long. The V segment lost 3 bases and the J segment 5 bases; nucleotides outside the gene matches: 5. Here the CDR3 reads CASSYGTGGGYGYTF. CDR3 DNA sequence: TGCGCCAGCAGCTATGGGACAGGGGGCGGTTATGGCTACACCTTC.

The chain has TRBV11-2 and TRBJ1-4; D gene unclear. The germline V gene has CDR1 SGHAT and CDR2 FQNNGV. This CDR3 region has 14 residues. Trimming shortened V by 9 bases and J by 5 bases, and 16 bases separated the two germline ends. Here the CDR3 reads CASTRRADNEKLFF. Here the CDR3 DNA reads TGTGCCAGTACTAGGCGGGCAGACAATGAAAAACTGTTTTTT.

As for this clone: Other DNA sequences in the same sample also yield this CDR3. The rearrangement uses TRBV28 and TRBJ1-2; TRBD1 aligns across 8 bases. Trimming took 5 bases from V and 2 from J; bases not matched to a gene: 4. The CDR3 contains 14 residues. Germline-derived CDR1 and CDR2 are MDHEN and SYDVKM. The CDR3 nucleotides read TGTGCCAGCAGTCCAGGACAGGGAAACTATGGCTACACCTTC. This sequence encodes CASSPGQGNYGYTF.

The V gene is TRBV10-3, the J gene TRBJ1-6, with 9 nucleotides matching TRBD1. V lost 0 bases, J lost 9 bases, and 9 bases stayed unmatched. CDR1 is ENHRY, CDR2 SYGVKD, per germline. The CDR3 is 17 amino acids. CDR3 amino acids: CAISESVPGTGSSPLHF. CDR3 DNA: TGTGCCATCAGTGAGTCCGTACCCGGGACAGGGAGTTCACCCCTCCACTTT.

CDR3 DNA: TGCGCCAGCAGCTTGACAGGGGAAGGAGAGACCCAGTACTTC. Translated, it gives CASSLTGEGETQYF. V is TRBV5-1 and J is TRBJ2-5; 7 bases line up with TRBD1. From germline, CDR1 is SGHRS and CDR2 YFSETQ. V was pared by 1 base and J by 4 bases, with 4 bases of the junction left unmatched. CDR3 length: 14 amino acids.

This clone was recorded only once. This chain uses TRBV4-1 with TRBJ2-5, with a weak D call TRBD1 (6 bases). The V gene lost 4 bases and the J gene lost 2 bases, with 20 bases spanning the gap. The CDR3 has 17 residues. CDR1 and CDR2 from the germline V gene are MGHRA and YSYEKL. In DNA, the CDR3 is TGCGCCAGCAGCCTGAATGAACCAGGGACACAACAAGAGACCCAGTACTTC. It codes for CASSLNEPGTQQETQYF.

CDR3 coding DNA: TGTGCCAGCGGGGATTTGGGACAGGGTTATACTGAAGCTTTCTTT. Translation gives CASGDLGQGYTEAFF. The chain links TRBV6-5 to TRBJ1-1, with TRBD1 identical over 9 bases. J was trimmed by 5 bases and V by 8 bases; bases with no gene match: 12. Germline V gene data show CDR1 as MNHEY and CDR2 as SVGAGI. The CDR3 is made up of 15 amino acids.

The genes are TRBV27 and TRBJ2-3, with D possibly TRBD2 on 7 matching bases. Germline lookup yields CDR1 MNHEY and CDR2 SMNVEV (reference sequence). The V gene lost 5 bases and the J gene lost 4 bases, with 13 bases spanning the gap. The CDR3 covers 14 residues. Here the CDR3 reads CASSLGGGADTQYF. In DNA form, the CDR3 reads TGTGCCAGCAGTCTGGGAGGGGGGGCAGATACGCAGTATTTT.

This clone came up once. The V call is TRBV7-9, the J call TRBJ2-3; D remains unclear. This CDR3 is built from 13 residues. Looked up from germline, CDR1 is SEHNR and CDR2 is FQNEAQ (reference sequence). Trimming took off 5 bases at V and 4 bases at J, with 10 bases between the two ends. CDR3 amino acids: CASSQEPADTQYF. CDR3 in DNA: TGTGCCAGCAGCCAGGAACCCGCAGATACGCAGTATTTT.

The sample holds one count of this clone. The rearrangement uses TRBV28 and TRBJ1-1, with 10 nucleotides matching TRBD1. Germline V gene lookup returns CDR1 MDHEN and CDR2 SYDVKM. This CDR3 comprises 16 residues. Trimming at V came to 10 bases and at J to 0 bases, leaving 11 bases not matched to a gene. CDR3 loop: CATASGQGGVNTEAFF. The DNA for the CDR3 is TGTGCCACCGCTTCCGGACAGGGGGGGGTGAACACTGAAGCTTTCTTT.

This clone was detected only a few times. The V gene is TRBV11-2, the J gene TRBJ2-7; D may be TRBD1 (5 bases). The V gene's germline CDR1 is SGHAT and CDR2 FQNNGV. This CDR3 contains 15 residues. The ends were cut back, 0 bases at V and 5 bases at J, with 14 bases in the middle. CDR3 sequence (DNA): TGTGCCAGCAGCTTAGATAGGGGCCAGACCCACGAGCAGTACTTC. Translation: CASSLDRGQTHEQYF.

V is TRBV19 and J is TRBJ2-1, with TRBD2 matching 12 bases. Germline CDR1 reads LNHDA; CDR2 reads SQIVND (reference sequence). This CDR3 has 19 residues. V dropped 5 bases and J dropped 0; count of bases not matched to a gene: 11. CDR3 sequence: CASSPRASGRAGSYNEQFF. The CDR3 DNA follows: TGTGCCAGTAGTCCCCGGGCTAGCGGGAGGGCCGGCTCCTACAATGAGCAGTTCTTC. Complete variable domain (other parts from reference TRBV19 and TRBJ2-1): DGGITQSPKYLFRKEGQNVTLSCEQNLNHDAMYWYRQDPGQGLRLIYYSQIVNDFQKGDIAEGYSVSREKKESFPLTVTSAQKNPTAFYLCASSPRASGRAGSYNEQFFGPGTRLTVL.

The genes are TRBV20-1 and TRBJ2-5; D possibly corresponds to TRBD2 (5 bases). CDR3 length: 10 amino acids. V was trimmed by 7 bases and J by 3 bases, leaving 6 bases between them. Germline V gene sequence: CDR1 DFQATT, CDR2 SNEGSKA (reference sequence). DNA of the CDR3: TGCAGTGTGGGAGAAGAGACCCAGTACTTC. Protein sequence: CSVGEETQYF.

The J gene is TRBJ1-2, the V gene TRBV3-1 (or the pseudogene TRBV3-2), with D possibly matching TRBD1 (6 bases). V was cut by 0 bases and J by 5 bases, with 10 bases left in between. The CDR3 has 14 residues. CDR1 and CDR2 from the germline V gene are LGHDT and YNNKEL (reference sequence). This CDR3 is CASSQDGTKYGYTF. CDR3 coding DNA: TGTGCCAGCAGCCAAGACGGGACAAAGTATGGCTACACCTTC.

The chain couples TRBV27 to TRBJ2-5; TRBD1 might be the D (5 bases). The CDR3 loop spans 19 amino acids. The germline V gene encodes CDR1 MNHEY and CDR2 SMNVEV (reference sequence). Between the trimmed V and J ends, which lost 0 bases and 3 bases, there was a span of 23 bases. Here the CDR3 reads CASSLSGAPPVGPEETQYF. CDR3 sequence (DNA): TGTGCCAGCAGTTTATCAGGGGCACCACCGGTGGGTCCTGAAGAGACCCAGTACTTC.